The 5 T cell receptor beta chains below were found in one sample sequenced in a study of early stage breast cancer tumors. The method was immunoSEQ multiplex PCR; TCRdb's version includes in-frame clones alone and lacks a portion of them. The repertoire holds 25,000 to 35,000 clones, with about three fifths as singletons. Source material: breast tumor tissue. The origin of the receptors is a person aged 45 to 59 with breast cancer.

The chain links TRBV18 to TRBJ2-2; weak D call: TRBD1 (6 bases). The CDR3 has 15 residues. Trimming left V 0 bases short and J 5 bases short, with 10 bases between. Germline V gives CDR1 KGHSH, CDR2 LQKENI. The CDR3 loop is CASSPPNRATGELFF. The CDR3 nucleotides are TGTGCCAGCTCACCACCAAACAGGGCGACCGGGGAGCTGTTTTTT.

The rearrangement uses TRBV5-1 and TRBJ1-1, with 8 bases matching TRBD1. This CDR3 spans 15 amino acids. The V and J ends lost 1 base and 1 base, in that order; junction bases with no gene match: 3. From germline, CDR1 is SGHRS and CDR2 YFSETQ. CDR3 DNA: TGCGCCAGCAGCTTGATCGGGACAGGGAACACTGAAGCTTTCTTT. Translated, it gives CASSLIGTGNTEAFF.

This clone turned up a few times. The chain links TRBV20-1 to TRBJ2-7; D is ambiguous. Per the germline V gene, CDR1 is DFQATT and CDR2 is SNEGSKA (reference sequence). The CDR3 is 11 amino acids. V lost 4 bases and J 3 bases, leaving 7 bases between the germline ends. The CDR3 coding sequence is TGCAGTGCTATACCCCTCTACGAGCAGTACTTC. This translates into CSAIPLYEQYF.

The table lists this clone with many counts. This chain joins TRBV14 and TRBJ1-2; unclear D gene. The CDR3 contains 13 residues. Trimming took off 1 base at V and 2 bases at J, with 5 bases between the two ends. Germline CDR1 SGHDN, CDR2 FVKESK. CDR3 sequence: CASSQGPNYGYTF. The CDR3 DNA is TGTGCCAGCAGCCAAGGGCCAAACTATGGCTACACCTTC.

This clone was seen only a few times. This chain joins TRBV5-1 and TRBJ2-5; 7 bases match TRBD1. CDR1 is SGHRS and CDR2 is YFSETQ in the germline V gene. CDR3 length: 15 amino acids. J lost 2 bases, V lost 5 bases, and 9 bases had no gene match. CDR3 protein: CASRGTVSTQETQYF. In DNA, the CDR3 is TGCGCCAGCAGAGGGACAGTGTCCACACAAGAGACCCAGTACTTC.